The clone carrying this T cell receptor beta chain showed up just a few times. Antigen unknown. This entry comes from a study of blood T cells in healthy people across ages. The overall study: Capture via template switching afforded approximately one barcoded beta molecule per two T cells.

PCR was performed a second time for about 6 to 12 cycles using a sample-barcoded 5' primer and a J-beta primer mix. Each cDNA molecule carried a tag from a template-switch adaptor that contained 12 random nucleotides. TCRdb itself ran the 5' RACE reads through MiXCR, one entry per CDR3 protein. The profile shows some 1.5 million distinct CDR3 sequences, approximately 42% of them singletons. The V end was cut by 6 bases, the J end by 7 bases, with 18 bases between. This CDR3 has 14 amino acids. Study conclusions and caveats: More naive CD4+ cells and higher diversity were found in long-lived than in aged donors. Per million T cells, TCR beta diversity dropped roughly linearly as age increased.

J is TRBJ1-2 and V is TRBV12-3 or TRBV12-4; D is possibly TRBD1 (6 bases). This TCR was sampled from a woman aged 18-35 years in good health. Specimen: blood. The CDR3 region is CASSYAWGGRGYTF. CDR3 bases: TGTGCCAGCAGCTATGCCTGGGGGGGCCGTGGCTACACCTTC.